This T cell receptor (beta chain) was sequenced for a study of long-term antiretroviral therapy in people with HIV. Study-wide context: Earliest sampling preceded the 2015 immediate-ART recommendation by about a decade. Study-wide results and limits: Repertoires with HIV possessed tighter CDR3 length spans than those of controls. Although diversity increased after ART, it remained lower than in transplant donor controls.

Details on this clone: Its antigen is not identified.

This CDR3 has 15 residues. Germline values: CDR1 SEHNR, CDR2 FQNEAQ (reference sequence). With V trimmed by 3 bases and J by 6 bases, 10 bases remained unmatched. Inclusion required at least two post-ART and at least one pre-ART PBMC samples. Survey level was the resolution at which the v3.0 immunoSEQ assay ran. Clones were read by immunoSEQ multiplex PCR, and TCRdb kept only the in-frame ones, dropping some. Among some 20,000 clones listed, around 80% were seen once. This clonotype originated in a woman in her twenties or thirties with HIV. The chain links TRBV7-9 to TRBJ1-1; 7 nucleotides line up with TRBD1. Specimen: unsorted PBMCs, collected 2.9 years after starting antiretroviral therapy. In nucleotides, the CDR3 is TGTGCCAGCAGCTTTTCGGCGGCTCAGGGGGCTGAAGCTTTCTTT. Protein sequence: CASSFSAAQGAEAFF.